The present T cell receptor (beta chain) was sequenced within a study of blood T cell repertoires in COVID-19. Turning to the study itself: Spain, Italy and the United States supplied samples that represented acute and convalescent COVID-19. Sample material is recorded as cDNA or gDNA derived from T cells, B-cell-depleted T cells, or PBMCs.

This CDR3 has 18 amino acids. The V and J ends lost 0 bases and 7 bases respectively, with 24 bases between them. Looked up from germline, CDR1 is MGHRA and CDR2 is YSYEKL. In the authors' methods: For nucleated cells, counts were estimated from reference gene primer amplification. Assay: immunoSEQ multiplex PCR; the TCRdb copy retains only in-frame clones and omits some. The DNA was the basis for D and trimming; V, J and clone size are from that table. The sample contains 250,000 to 350,000 clones, around 88% of which appear only once. The clonotype comes from a woman aged 45-65 years with acute or convalescent COVID-19. Sequences were obtained from peripheral blood. J is TRBJ1-2 and V is TRBV4-1, with D possibly matching TRBD1 (6 bases). CDR3 loop: CASSQEFGGRGRGFGYTF. DNA for the CDR3: TGCGCCAGCAGCCAAGAATTTGGAGGTCGCGGCAGGGGATTTGGCTACACCTTC.